Listed here are 27 T cell receptor beta chains from one sample, sequenced in a study of T cell repertoires in cytomegalovirus infection. A single record per CDR3 protein comes from TCRdb applying MiXCR to the reads. The data contain 400,000 to 600,000 distinct CDR3 sequences, roughly 42% of them seen just once; the ten biggest clones take up approximately 40%. For these receptors, no antigen is known. This specimen was cultured PBMCs, taken from culture after CMV antigen stimulation. Source of these receptors: a human donor in good health (CMV status not recorded). Some clones in this sample may be carry-over from other donors' samples.

CDR3 loop: CASSPRQPTYEQYF. The CDR3 bases are TGTGCCAGCAGCCCACGCCAGCCCACCTACGAGCAGTACTTC. The J gene is TRBJ2-7, the V gene TRBV7-3; D is unclear. Per germline, CDR1 SGHTA and CDR2 FQGTGA. This CDR3 spans 14 amino acids. V was trimmed by 5 bases and J by 2 bases, leaving 13 bases between them. The variable domain in full, with the rest retrieved from reference TRBV7-3 and TRBJ2-7, is GAGVSQTPSNKVTEKGKYVELRCDPISGHTALYWYRQSLGQGPEFLIYFQGTGAADDSGLPNDRFFAVRPEGSVSTLKIQRTERGDSAVYLCASSPRQPTYEQYFGPGTRLTVT.

The rearrangement joins TRBV7-2 to TRBJ2-2, with D hard to call. The V and J ends lost 0 bases and 4 bases respectively, with 6 bases between them. Germline CDR1 and CDR2: SGHTA and FQGNSA. The CDR3 length is 14 residues. The CDR3 reads CASSLAQLTGELFF. Written as DNA, the CDR3 is TGTGCCAGCAGCTTAGCGCAACTCACCGGGGAGCTGTTTTTT. The full variable domain, in which reference TRBV7-2 and TRBJ2-2 provide the parts outside the CDR3, is GAGVSQSPSNKVTEKGKDVELRCDPISGHTALYWYRQSLGQGLEFLIYFQGNSAPDKSGLPSDRFSAERTGGSVSTLTIQRTQQEDSAVYLCASSLAQLTGELFFGEGSRLTVL.

CDR3 in amino acids: CASSAQGLVVWNEQFF. The DNA of the CDR3 is TGTGCCAGTAGTGCCCAGGGACTAGTAGTCTGGAATGAGCAGTTCTTC. The rearrangement links TRBV19 to TRBJ2-1; 8 nucleotides match TRBD2. The V gene end was trimmed by 5 bases and the J gene end by 7 bases; junction bases not matched to a gene: 13. Germline loops: CDR1 LNHDA, CDR2 SQIVND (reference sequence). The CDR3 sequence is 16 residues long.

The chain is built from TRBV19 and TRBJ1-5; no clear D gene. This CDR3 is 15 amino acids long. The germline CDR1 and CDR2 sequences are LNHDA and SQIVND (reference sequence). Trimming pared 1 base from V and 0 bases from J, leaving 7 bases between. The CDR3 reads CASSIGLYSNQPQHF. DNA of the CDR3: TGTGCCAGTAGTATAGGGCTATATAGCAATCAGCCCCAGCATTTT.

The chain joins TRBV11-2 to TRBJ2-7, with D possibly matching TRBD2 (6 bases). The germline CDR1 and CDR2 sequences are SGHAT and FQNNGV. CDR3 length: 15 residues. V was clipped by 1 base and J by 6 bases, with 16 bases between them. CDR3 sequence: CASSLGGNALSEQYF. CDR3 DNA: TGTGCCAGCAGCTTAGGCGGGAATGCCCTCTCCGAGCAGTACTTC.

Only a few counts were recorded for this clonotype. The rearrangement joins TRBV27 to TRBJ2-3; possibly TRBD2 for D (5 bases). The CDR3 has 11 residues. Germline loops: CDR1 MNHEY, CDR2 SMNVEV (reference sequence). V gave up 7 bases and J gave up 8 bases, with 10 bases separating them. CDR3 loop: CASTRGVTQYF. The CDR3 DNA follows: TGTGCCAGCACCCGGGGAGTTACGCAGTATTTT.

The chain couples TRBV7-9 to TRBJ2-7, with D tentatively TRBD2 (6 bases). The CDR3 covers 15 residues. V dropped 4 bases and J dropped 4 bases, with 17 bases sitting between them. In germline, CDR1 is SEHNR, CDR2 FQNEAQ (reference sequence). CDR3 protein: CASSYRTPRGYEQYF. The DNA of the CDR3 is TGTGCCAGCAGCTACCGGACACCCCGGGGGTACGAGCAGTACTTC. Based on the CDR3 plus reference TRBV7-9 and TRBJ2-7, the full variable domain is DTGVSQNPRHKITKRGQNVTFRCDPISEHNRLYWYRQTLGQGPEFLTYFQNEAQLEKSRLLSDRFSAERPKGSFSTLEIQRTEQGDSAMYLCASSYRTPRGYEQYFGPGTRLTVT.

This clonotype has only a few counts. The chain carries TRBV7-8 and TRBJ1-2, with D possibly matching TRBD1 (5 bases). CDR1 and CDR2 (germline): SGHVS, FQNEAQ. V gave up 5 bases and J gave up 7 bases, with 23 bases separating them. The CDR3 runs to 16 residues. The CDR3 DNA reads as TGTGCCAGCAGCCACCCCGGGGCACAGGTTTTGGGTGGCTACACCTTC. The encoded protein is CASSHPGAQVLGGYTF.

The rearrangement uses TRBV6-6 and TRBJ1-4; D is possibly TRBD1 (5 bases). This CDR3 contains 12 residues. Germline V gene lookup returns CDR1 MNHNY and CDR2 SVGAGI (reference sequence). Trimming took off 2 bases at V and 8 bases at J, with 6 bases between the two ends. The CDR3 sequence: CASSYGAEKLFF. Written as DNA, the CDR3 is TGTGCCAGCAGTTACGGGGCCGAAAAACTGTTTTTT.

The chain carries TRBV12-3 or TRBV12-4 and TRBJ1-3; perhaps TRBD1 as D (5 bases). The V and J ends lost 9 bases and 0 bases respectively, with 15 bases between them. The CDR3 runs 15 residues. CDR3 amino acids: CARPTVQGSGNTIYF. The CDR3 nucleotides read TGTGCCAGACCGACAGTCCAAGGCTCTGGAAACACCATATATTTT.

The V call is TRBV2, the J call TRBJ1-1; D gene uncertain. V dropped 7 bases and J dropped 8 bases, with 14 bases sitting between them. Per the germline V gene, CDR1 is SNHLY and CDR2 is FYNNEI. The CDR3 consists of 12 residues. The CDR3 region has the DNA TGTGCCAGCACTTATCCCCCCCCCGAAGCTTTCTTT. It encodes CASTYPPPEAFF.

V gene TRBV7-2 combines with J gene TRBJ2-6; perhaps D is TRBD1 or TRBD2 (5 bases each). The V and J ends lost 5 bases and 4 bases respectively, with 12 bases between them. The CDR3 is 15 amino acids. CDR1 is SGHTA and CDR2 is FQGNSA in the germline V gene. CDR3 amino acids: CASSPRGTGANVLTF. CDR3 coding DNA: TGTGCCAGCAGCCCGCGTGGGACGGGGGCCAACGTCCTGACTTTC.

This clonotype was counted only a few times. The chain is built from TRBV28 and TRBJ1-1, with a weak D call TRBD1 (5 bases). Germline CDR1 is MDHEN and CDR2 is SYDVKM. CDR3 length equals 13 residues. With 3 bases removed from V and 7 bases from J, the gap between germline ends came to 12 bases. CDR3 sequence: CASSFRVGGEAFF. The CDR3 DNA reads as TGTGCCAGCAGTTTTCGTGTGGGGGGTGAAGCTTTCTTT.

The chain joins TRBV11-2 to TRBJ2-2; 7 nucleotides align to TRBD2. The V and J ends lost 8 bases and 11 bases, in that order; junction bases with no gene match: 14. Looked up from germline, CDR1 is SGHAT and CDR2 is FQNNGV. There are 14 residues in the CDR3. CDR3 protein: CASGKRGPVAELFF. The CDR3 DNA sequence: TGTGCCAGCGGAAAGCGGGGACCCGTAGCTGAGCTGTTTTTT.

The J gene is TRBJ1-5, the V gene TRBV10-3; D is perhaps TRBD1 (6 bases). The CDR3 sequence is 14 residues long. Trimming took off 9 bases at V and 0 bases at J, with 12 bases between the two ends. Germline CDR1 is ENHRY and CDR2 is SYGVKD. The CDR3 nucleotides read TGTGCCATTCAACAGGGAGATAGCAATCAGCCCCAGCATTTT. This translates into CAIQQGDSNQPQHF.

This clonotype occurred a few times. V and J are TRBV7-9 and TRBJ1-2; perhaps TRBD1 as D (5 bases). The V gene lost 4 bases and the J gene lost 5 bases, with 11 bases spanning the gap. The CDR3 spans 13 residues. Germline assignment: CDR1 SEHNR and CDR2 FQNEAQ (reference sequence). The CDR3 DNA follows: TGTGCCAGCAGCTACCCGGGGGTATATGGCTACACCTTC. This encodes CASSYPGVYGYTF.

This clonotype is a singleton in its sample. The V gene is TRBV19, the J gene TRBJ1-5; D not resolved. The CDR3 runs to 14 residues. The V gene lost 3 bases and the J gene lost 5 bases, with 11 bases spanning the gap. CDR1 and CDR2 (germline): LNHDA, SQIVND (reference sequence). This CDR3 is CASSIRQEYQPQHF. CDR3 in DNA: TGTGCCAGTAGTATTCGGCAGGAATATCAGCCCCAGCATTTT.

J is TRBJ2-7 and V is TRBV7-8, with 7 bases that match TRBD2. This CDR3 comprises 14 residues. Germline values: CDR1 SGHVS, CDR2 FQNEAQ. The V segment lost 5 bases and the J segment 6 bases; nucleotides outside the gene matches: 10. This CDR3 reads CASSRERGPGEQYF. The CDR3, as DNA: TGTGCCAGCAGCAGAGAGCGGGGACCTGGCGAGCAGTACTTC.

This clonotype was seen a handful of times. The rearrangement uses TRBV7-9 and TRBJ2-3; D is ambiguous. This CDR3 is 16 amino acids long. V lost 2 bases and J 2 bases, leaving 14 bases between the germline ends. Germline CDR1 reads SEHNR; CDR2 reads FQNEAQ (reference sequence). The CDR3 loop is CASSLLKVAHTDTQYF. CDR3 bases: TGTGCCAGCAGCTTATTGAAAGTGGCCCACACAGATACGCAGTATTTT.

The chain combines TRBV4-1 with TRBJ2-3; 8 bases fit TRBD1. Losses at the gene ends were 1 base for V and 2 bases for J; bases not matched to a gene: 8. Germline V gene lookup returns CDR1 MGHRA and CDR2 YSYEKL. The CDR3 is made up of 17 amino acids. The CDR3 nucleotides are TGCGCCAGCAGCCAAGGAGGAAGGACAGGGAACACAGATACGCAGTATTTT. Translating gives CASSQGGRTGNTDTQYF.

The chain couples TRBV7-9 to TRBJ2-7; 8 bases match TRBD2. Per the germline V gene, CDR1 is SEHNR and CDR2 is FQNEAQ (reference sequence). Trimming removed 1 base from V and 0 bases from J; junction bases left unmatched: 2. CDR3 length: 15 residues. The CDR3 spells CASSLDGGGSYEQYF. DNA for the CDR3: TGTGCCAGCAGCTTAGACGGGGGGGGCTCCTACGAGCAGTACTTC.

This rearrangement joins TRBV2 to TRBJ2-4; TRBD2 agrees at 9 bases. The V gene's germline CDR1 is SNHLY and CDR2 FYNNEI. The trim removed 3 bases at V and 3 bases at J, leaving 6 bases unmatched. The CDR3 spans 16 residues. This CDR3 reads CASSERGGRDKNIQYF. The CDR3 nucleotides are TGTGCCAGCAGTGAGCGGGGGGGCCGGGACAAAAACATTCAGTACTTC.

V usage is TRBV7-6 and J usage is TRBJ2-1, with a weak D call TRBD2 (6 bases). The CDR3 runs 12 residues. Trimming stripped 1 base from V and 12 bases from J, with 10 bases between. Germline V gene data show CDR1 as SGHVS and CDR2 as FNYEAQ. CDR3 in amino acids: CASSLGGRRQFF. For the CDR3, the DNA is TGTGCCAGCAGCTTAGGTGGGAGGCGGCAGTTCTTC.

There are a few counts of this clonotype. V is TRBV19 and J is TRBJ1-3; 7 bases match TRBD1. The CDR3 spans 17 residues. CDR1 is LNHDA and CDR2 is SQIVND in the germline V gene (reference sequence). Germline trimming cut 7 bases from V and 5 bases from J; bases unmatched to any gene: 17. The CDR3 bases are TGTGCCAGTACTCCTCACCGCGACAGGGTGATTCGAAACACCATATATTTT. Translated, it gives CASTPHRDRVIRNTIYF.

There are a few counts of this clonotype. As DNA, the CDR3 is TGTGCCAGCAGTGAGACTGGGACAGGGGACGGGGAAGCGCTGTTTTTT. Protein: CASSETGTGDGEALFF. V and J are TRBV6-1 and TRBJ2-2; 10 positions agree with TRBD1. The junction had 14 bases not matched to a gene; V was cut back by 3 bases and J by 13 bases. The CDR3 is 16 amino acids. Per germline, CDR1 MNHNS and CDR2 SASEGT.

This rearrangement joins TRBV7-2 to TRBJ2-3, with 12 positions matching TRBD2. The CDR3 is made up of 17 amino acids. Trimming removed 4 bases from V and 5 bases from J; junction bases left unmatched: 10. Germline assignment: CDR1 SGHTA and CDR2 FQGNSA. CDR3 region: CASSSPSGRARGDTQYF. In nucleotides, the CDR3 is TGTGCCAGCAGCTCCCCTAGCGGGAGGGCCCGGGGAGATACGCAGTATTTT.

The V call is TRBV7-2, the J call TRBJ2-5, with D possibly TRBD1 on 6 matching bases. The V end lost 4 bases, the J end lost 3 bases, and 15 bases lay between the germline ends. The CDR3 extends over 15 amino acids. CDR1 and CDR2 from the germline V gene are SGHTA and FQGNSA. CDR3 region: CASSSPRGQKETQYF. In DNA, the CDR3 is TGTGCCAGCAGCTCGCCTCGCGGACAGAAAGAGACCCAGTACTTC. Supplemented by reference TRBV7-2 and TRBJ2-5, the full variable domain reads GAGVSQSPSNKVTEKGKDVELRCDPISGHTALYWYRQSLGQGLEFLIYFQGNSAPDKSGLPSDRFSAERTGGSVSTLTIQRTQQEDSAVYLCASSSPRGQKETQYFGPGTRLLVL.